This T cell receptor beta chain stems from a study of CD8 T cells in Susac syndrome. CDR1 SQVTM and CDR2 ANQGSEA come from the germline V gene. The CDR3 is 12 amino acids. V was trimmed by 4 bases and J by 0 bases, leaving 7 bases between them. RNA in amounts of about 0.5 to 1 ug was reverse transcribed with random hexamers. TCRdb fed the immunoSEQ multiplex PCR reads into MiXCR, producing one record per CDR3 protein. The table includes about 150,000 distinct CDR3 sequences, 95% detected once. Negative magnetic isolation gave CD8+ and CD4+ cells; FACS enriched CD8+ TEMRA. The chain couples TRBV29-1 to TRBJ2-7; D not certain. This receptor was identified in a human donor with multiple sclerosis. The sequencing input was CD8+ T cells from PBMCs. CDR3 sequence (DNA): TGCAGCGTTGTGGACCGCTCCTACGAGCAGTACTTC. Protein sequence: CSVVDRSYEQYF.